Below, 32 T cell receptor beta chains from the same sample are listed, as sequenced in a study of cytomegalovirus exposure and HLA in healthy donors. PCR involved 60 Vbeta and 13 Jbeta primers. Sequencing was performed with immunoSEQ multiplex PCR; in TCRdb, only in-frame clones are kept and a portion is missing. The data show 150,000 to 170,000 clones, 65% to 80% seen once. Input material: PBMCs. The receptors stem from a woman aged 40 to 50 in good health and CMV-seronegative.

The V gene is TRBV19, the J gene TRBJ1-1; TRBD1 agrees at 8 bases. V was clipped by 7 bases and J by 5 bases; unmatched bases: 3. This CDR3 contains 12 residues. Germline V gene sequence: CDR1 LNHDA, CDR2 SQIVND (reference sequence). The DNA for the CDR3 is TGTGCCAGTACCCGGACAGGGACTGAAGCTTTCTTT. Translated: CASTRTGTEAFF.

This chain uses TRBV10-2 with TRBJ2-3; D is undetermined. V was clipped by 3 bases and J by 3 bases, with 7 bases between them. The CDR3 is made up of 13 amino acids. Germline CDR1 WSHSY, CDR2 SAAADI. The CDR3 nucleotides are TGCGCCAGCAGTGAACGCGGAACAGATACGCAGTATTTT. Amino acid sequence: CASSERGTDTQYF.

V usage is TRBV7-9 and J usage is TRBJ2-7; D perhaps matches TRBD1 (6 bases). The CDR3 loop spans 15 amino acids. V lost 2 bases and J lost 2, with 13 bases in between. Germline lookup yields CDR1 SEHNR and CDR2 FQNEAQ (reference sequence). In nucleotides, the CDR3 is TGTGCCAGCAGCTTACCGGACAGTCCTACCTACGAGCAGTACTTC. It encodes CASSLPDSPTYEQYF.

The chain is built from TRBV5-4 and TRBJ1-3; maybe TRBD1 (5 bases). CDR1 is SGHNT and CDR2 is YYREEE in the germline V gene (reference sequence). The CDR3 has 16 residues. The V end lost 0 bases, the J end lost 0 bases, and 10 bases lay between the germline ends. The CDR3 here is CASSLDGAISGNTIYF. The CDR3 nucleotides read TGTGCCAGCAGCTTGGATGGGGCCATCTCTGGAAACACCATATATTTT.

In the case of this clone: The same CDR3 arises from other DNA sequences in this sample as well. The chain combines TRBV6-5 with TRBJ1-1; no firm D call. Per germline, CDR1 MNHEY and CDR2 SVGAGI. V gave up 3 bases and J gave up 1 base, with 6 bases separating them. The CDR3 extends over 13 amino acids. CDR3 sequence (DNA): TGTGCCAGCAGTTATACCGGGAACACTGAAGCTTTCTTT. Translation: CASSYTGNTEAFF.

V gene TRBV30 combines with J gene TRBJ2-4; maybe TRBD2 (7 bases). Trimming removed 1 base from V and 8 bases from J, with 12 bases in between. CDR3 length: 13 residues. Germline CDR1 is GTSNPN and CDR2 is SVGIG (reference sequence). The CDR3 DNA sequence: TGTGCCTGGAGTGGGGGGGGCTCGGACATTCAGTACTTC. Translating it yields CAWSGGGSDIQYF. Combining the CDR3 with reference TRBV30 and TRBJ2-4 gives the whole variable domain SQTIHQWPATLVQPVGSPLSLECTVEGTSNPNLYWYRQAAGRGLQLLFYSVGIGQISSEVPQNLSASRPQDRQFILSSKKLLLSDSGFYLCAWSGGGSDIQYFGAGTRLSVL.

The chain combines TRBV5-8 with TRBJ1-2; 10 bases are a match to TRBD1. CDR1 is SGHTS and CDR2 is YDEGEE in the germline V gene. The CDR3 sequence is 17 residues long. J gave up 2 bases and V 4 bases, and 11 bases lay outside the gene matches. The CDR3 sequence: CASSPGQGGPWNYGYTF. The CDR3 nucleotides are TGTGCCAGCAGCCCAGGACAGGGGGGCCCCTGGAACTATGGCTACACCTTC. Full variable domain (missing parts from reference TRBV5-8 and TRBJ1-2): EAGVTQSPTHLIKTRGQQATLRCSPISGHTSVYWYQQALGLGLQFLLWYDEGEERNRGNFPPRFSGRQFPNYSSELNVNALELEDSALYLCASSPGQGGPWNYGYTFGSGTRLTVV.

This sequence joins TRBV28 and TRBJ2-7; TRBD2 agrees at 7 bases. The length of the CDR3 is 13 residues. The ends lost 5 bases at V and 4 bases at J; junction bases unmatched: 5. CDR1 MDHEN and CDR2 SYDVKM come from the germline V gene. The CDR3 sequence is CASSPGTNYEQYF. In DNA, the CDR3 is TGTGCCAGCAGTCCCGGGACTAATTACGAGCAGTACTTC.

With respect to this clone: One end of the junction fails to match germline, which may point to a read error. The rearrangement joins TRBV7-7 to TRBJ2-2; 10 bases map to TRBD1. The germline CDR1 and CDR2 sequences are SSHAT and FNYEAQ (reference sequence). The length of the CDR3 is 14 residues. CDR3 region: CASTMDRGTGELFF. The CDR3 DNA reads as TGTGCTAGCACCATGGACAGGGGGACCGGGGAGCTGTTTTTT.

This clone showed up just a few times. The chain is built from TRBV6-6 and TRBJ1-1; 8 positions agree with TRBD1. CDR3 size: 13 residues. Germline V gives CDR1 MNHNY, CDR2 SVGAGI (reference sequence). Germline trimming cut 7 bases from V and 3 bases from J; bases unmatched to any gene: 4. The DNA for the CDR3 is TGTGCCAGCATCAGGGGGCAAGACACTGAAGCTTTCTTT. It encodes CASIRGQDTEAFF.

The chain links TRBV25-1 to TRBJ1-5; 8 positions agree with TRBD1. V was clipped by 3 bases and J by 6 bases; unmatched bases: 4. The CDR3 extends over 14 amino acids. Germline CDR1 and CDR2: MGHDK and SYGVNS. The CDR3 is CASSDWTGRQPQHF. The CDR3 DNA sequence: TGTGCCAGCAGTGATTGGACAGGGCGTCAGCCCCAGCATTTT.

The V call is TRBV7-6, the J call TRBJ1-1; D might be TRBD1 (6 bases). This CDR3 is built from 13 residues. Germline V gene data show CDR1 as SGHVS and CDR2 as FNYEAQ. V gave up 4 bases and J gave up 7 bases, with 13 bases separating them. The DNA of the CDR3 is TGTGCCAGCAGCTCAGGGGTGATTGGTGAAGCTTTCTTT. Protein product: CASSSGVIGEAFF.

The CDR3: CASSTRLGLLGETQYF. The CDR3 DNA sequence: TGTGCCAGCAGCACCCGGCTGGGCCTCCTTGGGGAGACCCAGTACTTC. This chain joins TRBV7-9 and TRBJ2-5; D remains unclear. CDR1 is SEHNR and CDR2 is FQNEAQ in the germline V gene (reference sequence). V gave up 5 bases and J gave up 5 bases, with 21 bases separating them. This CDR3 has 16 residues.

The sample holds a few counts of this clone. CDR3 nucleotides: TGTGCCAGCAGCAAGACTAGCGGGGGCACCTACGAGCAGTACTTC. Amino acid sequence: CASSKTSGGTYEQYF. The chain joins TRBV7-6 to TRBJ2-7; 12 nucleotides match TRBD2. The V gene end was trimmed by 5 bases and the J gene end by 2 bases; junction bases not matched to a gene: 4. This CDR3 spans 15 amino acids. CDR1 is SGHVS and CDR2 is FNYEAQ in the germline V gene.

The chain recombines TRBV23-1 with TRBJ1-4; 8 nucleotides line up with TRBD1. TRBV23-1 is an ORF; its function is uncertain. Trimming at V came to 2 bases and at J to 7 bases, leaving 6 bases not matched to a gene. This CDR3 comprises 15 residues. The DNA of the CDR3 is TGCGCCAGCAGTCAACGCGGGACAGGAGGTGAAAAACTGTTTTTT. It yields the protein CASSQRGTGGEKLFF.

This chain joins TRBV30 and TRBJ2-6, with D hard to call. V lost 5 bases and J 0 bases, leaving 11 bases between the germline ends. The CDR3 has 15 amino acids. Looked up from germline, CDR1 is GTSNPN and CDR2 is SVGIG (reference sequence). The CDR3 bases are TGTGCCTGGTCGGTCGGAGACTCTGGGGCCAACGTCCTGACTTTC. Translation gives CAWSVGDSGANVLTF.

A few counts support this clone. The chain has TRBV18 and TRBJ1-1, with unresolved D. Trimming took 2 bases from V and 0 from J, leaving 13 bases between them. The germline V gene encodes CDR1 KGHSH and CDR2 LQKENI. CDR3 size: 16 residues. The CDR3 loop reads CASSPVWGDMNTEAFF. CDR3 coding DNA: TGTGCCAGCTCACCAGTTTGGGGAGACATGAACACTGAAGCTTTCTTT.

V gene TRBV12-2 combines with J gene TRBJ1-3; TRBD1 is the table's D call, not checked against the DNA. TRBV12-2 is marked as a pseudogene. The length of the CDR3 is 19 residues. The CDR3 region is CASRLAIIPRDRGGNTIYF. The CDR3 nucleotides are TGTGCAAGTCGCTTAGCCATCATCCCCCGGGACAGGGGTGGAAACACCATATATTTT.

This clone was detected once. The chain joins TRBV27 to TRBJ2-7, with 11 bases identical to TRBD1. V gave up 2 bases and J gave up 4 bases; unmatched junction bases: 4. The CDR3 is 15 residues long. CDR1 and CDR2 (germline): MNHEY, SMNVEV (reference sequence). The CDR3 reads CASSLAGQGAYEQYF. The CDR3, as DNA: TGTGCCAGCAGTTTAGCAGGACAGGGGGCGTACGAGCAGTACTTC.

The rearrangement joins TRBV10-3 to TRBJ2-5; TRBD1 matches 9 bases. The junction had 7 bases not matched to a gene; V was cut back by 6 bases and J by 5 bases. There are 14 residues in the CDR3. Germline CDR1 reads ENHRY; CDR2 reads SYGVKD. CDR3 sequence reads: CAIRPRTGEETQYF. The CDR3 DNA reads TGTGCCATCAGGCCCCGGACAGGGGAGGAGACCCAGTACTTC.

The chain has TRBV29-1 and TRBJ1-1; TRBD1 matches 11 bases. CDR1 and CDR2 (germline): SQVTM, ANQGSEA. CDR3 length equals 16 residues. V was pared by 7 bases and J by 0 bases, with 10 bases of the junction left unmatched. The CDR3 protein is CSGLGQGAGLNTEAFF. Written as DNA, the CDR3 is TGCAGCGGCCTCGGACAGGGGGCAGGTTTGAACACTGAAGCTTTCTTT.

The gene calls are TRBV5-1 and TRBJ2-2; 13 positions agree with TRBD2. CDR3 length: 16 amino acids. Germline trimming cut 3 bases from V and 6 bases from J; bases unmatched to any gene: 5. Germline V lookup: CDR1 SGHRS, CDR2 YFSETQ. The CDR3 DNA reads as TGCGCCAGCAGCTACGGACTAGCGGGAGCATCCGGGGAGCTGTTTTTT. Protein product: CASSYGLAGASGELFF.

The genes are TRBV11-3 and TRBJ2-7, with 12 bases that match TRBD2. The CDR3 runs 15 residues. The ends lost 5 bases at V and 2 bases at J; junction bases unmatched: 4. Germline V lookup: CDR1 SGHNT, CDR2 YENEEA. The CDR3 protein is CASSARLAGAYEQYF. DNA of the CDR3: TGTGCCAGCAGCGCTAGACTAGCGGGGGCCTACGAGCAGTACTTC.

This clone was observed a few times. The chain employs TRBV14 and TRBJ1-1, with 8 bases identical to TRBD1. The CDR3 loop spans 14 amino acids. CDR1 and CDR2 from the germline V gene are SGHDN and FVKESK. V lost 3 bases and J lost 4; bases outside the gene matches: 4. In DNA form, the CDR3 reads TGTGCCAGCAGCCACAGGGGGCTTGGCACTGAAGCTTTCTTT. Translation: CASSHRGLGTEAFF.

V usage is TRBV9 and J usage is TRBJ2-5; tentatively, D is TRBD2 (6 bases). Germline V gene lookup returns CDR1 SGDLS and CDR2 YYNGEE. V lost 4 bases to trimming and J lost 1 base, with 17 bases between them. This CDR3 has 16 residues. CDR3 sequence (DNA): TGTGCCAGCAGCTCGGAGGGCGGCCAATTCCAAGAGACCCAGTACTTC. Protein: CASSSEGGQFQETQYF.

The chain combines TRBV28 with TRBJ2-5; D is possibly TRBD2 (6 bases). The germline V gene has CDR1 MDHEN and CDR2 SYDVKM. Trimming took off 7 bases at V and 3 bases at J, with 12 bases between the two ends. CDR3 length: 13 amino acids. CDR3 bases: TGTGCCAGCACCCCACGGGGGAAAGAGACCCAGTACTTC. Translated, it gives CASTPRGKETQYF.

The J gene is TRBJ2-4, the V gene TRBV4-1; the D is unclear. This CDR3 has 12 residues. The germline V gene has CDR1 MGHRA and CDR2 YSYEKL. V lost 5 bases and J lost 6, with 8 bases in between. This CDR3 is CASSSYLNIQYF. CDR3 nucleotides: TGCGCCAGCAGCAGCTATTTAAACATTCAGTACTTC.

This chain links TRBV28 with TRBJ1-1; no firm D call. The CDR3 totals 14 residues. V dropped 7 bases and J dropped 0 bases, with 12 bases sitting between them. The germline CDR1 and CDR2 sequences are MDHEN and SYDVKM. The CDR3 DNA follows: TGTGCCAGCAACTTGGGCAGGTTGAACACTGAAGCTTTCTTT. The encoded protein is CASNLGRLNTEAFF. The full variable domain, in which reference TRBV28 and TRBJ1-1 provide the parts outside the CDR3, is DVKVTQSSRYLVKRTGEKVFLECVQDMDHENMFWYRQDPGLGLRLIYFSYDVKMKEKGDIPEGYSVSREKKERFSLILESASTNQTSMYLCASNLGRLNTEAFFGQGTRLTVV.

This chain connects TRBV7-9 to TRBJ2-5; D is undetermined. Trimming took off 5 bases at V and 2 bases at J, with 9 bases between the two ends. Germline V gives CDR1 SEHNR, CDR2 FQNEAQ (reference sequence). CDR3 length: 13 amino acids. Here the CDR3 DNA reads TGTGCCAGCAGCCGCCAACAACAAGAGACCCAGTACTTC. It yields the protein CASSRQQQETQYF.

This chain joins TRBV6-5 and TRBJ1-2; possibly TRBD1 for D (5 bases). Germline lookup yields CDR1 MNHEY and CDR2 SVGAGI. The CDR3 sequence is 14 residues long. V was cut by 6 bases and J by 0 bases, with 11 bases left in between. The CDR3 DNA sequence: TGTGCCAGCAGAGAGAGACAGCCTAACTATGGCTACACCTTC. Translating it yields CASRERQPNYGYTF.

V is TRBV27 and J is TRBJ2-7, with 8 bases lining up with TRBD1. CDR1 MNHEY and CDR2 SMNVEV come from the germline V gene (reference sequence). V lost 8 bases to trimming and J lost 4 bases; unmatched junction nucleotides: 13. This CDR3 is 15 amino acids long. CDR3 amino acids: CASRSGYRGYYEQYF. CDR3 bases: TGTGCCAGCCGCAGCGGATACAGGGGGTATTACGAGCAGTACTTC.

The chain carries TRBV5-1 and TRBJ2-7; 7 bases are shared with TRBD1. Germline CDR1 SGHRS, CDR2 YFSETQ. The CDR3 covers 14 residues. Trimming cost V 4 bases and J 2 bases; bases outside gene matches: 6. CDR3 amino acids: CASSPLDRTYEQYF. As DNA, the CDR3 is TGCGCCAGCAGCCCCCTGGACAGGACCTACGAGCAGTACTTC.